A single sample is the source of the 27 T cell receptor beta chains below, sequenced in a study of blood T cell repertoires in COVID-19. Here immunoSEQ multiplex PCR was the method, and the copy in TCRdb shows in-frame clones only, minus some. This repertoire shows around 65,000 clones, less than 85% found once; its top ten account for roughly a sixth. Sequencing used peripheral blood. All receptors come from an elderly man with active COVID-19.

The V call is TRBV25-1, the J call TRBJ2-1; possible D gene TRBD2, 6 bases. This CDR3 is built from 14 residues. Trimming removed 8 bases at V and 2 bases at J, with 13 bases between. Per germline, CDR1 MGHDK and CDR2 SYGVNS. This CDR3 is CASLGTSAYNEQFF. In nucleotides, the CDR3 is TGTGCCAGCTTGGGGACTTCCGCCTACAATGAGCAGTTCTTC.

The CDR3 region is CASSIWGQGPTGELFF. CDR3 DNA: TGTGCCAGTAGTATATGGGGACAGGGACCCACCGGGGAGCTGTTTTTT. The chain recombines TRBV19 with TRBJ2-2, with 9 bases aligning to TRBD1. Trimming at V came to 2 bases and at J to 4 bases, leaving 5 bases not matched to a gene. Germline CDR1 LNHDA, CDR2 SQIVND (reference sequence). The CDR3 runs 16 residues.

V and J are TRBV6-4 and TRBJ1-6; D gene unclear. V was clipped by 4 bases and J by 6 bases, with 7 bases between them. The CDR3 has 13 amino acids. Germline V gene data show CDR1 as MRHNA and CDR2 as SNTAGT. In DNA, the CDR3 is TGTGCCAGCAGTGCTACAGCTAATTCACCCCTCCACTTT. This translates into CASSATANSPLHF.

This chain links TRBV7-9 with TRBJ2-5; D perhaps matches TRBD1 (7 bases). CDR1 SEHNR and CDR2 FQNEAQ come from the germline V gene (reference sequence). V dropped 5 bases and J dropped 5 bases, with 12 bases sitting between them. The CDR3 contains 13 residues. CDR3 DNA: TGTGCCAGCAGCAATCCAGGGGGGGAGACCCAGTACTTC. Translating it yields CASSNPGGETQYF.

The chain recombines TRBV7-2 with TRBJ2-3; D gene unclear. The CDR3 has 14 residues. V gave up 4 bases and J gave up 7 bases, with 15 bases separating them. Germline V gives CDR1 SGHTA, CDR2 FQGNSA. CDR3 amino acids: CASSSLGSSHTQYF. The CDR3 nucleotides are TGTGCCAGCAGCTCCCTCGGGTCATCGCATACGCAGTATTTT.

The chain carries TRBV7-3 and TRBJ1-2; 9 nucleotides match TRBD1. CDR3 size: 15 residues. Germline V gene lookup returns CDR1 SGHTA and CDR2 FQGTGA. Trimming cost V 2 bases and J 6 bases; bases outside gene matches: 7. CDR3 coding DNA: TGTGCCAGCAGCTTAGGGGGGACAGGGAAAAATGGCTACACCTTC. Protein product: CASSLGGTGKNGYTF.

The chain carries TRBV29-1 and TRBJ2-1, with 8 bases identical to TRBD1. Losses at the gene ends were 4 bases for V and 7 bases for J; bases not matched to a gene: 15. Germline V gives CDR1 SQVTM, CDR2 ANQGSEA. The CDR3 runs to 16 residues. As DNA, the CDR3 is TGCAGCGTTGTCAATAACAGGGGGGAATTTTTTAATGAGCAGTTCTTC. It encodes CSVVNNRGEFFNEQFF.

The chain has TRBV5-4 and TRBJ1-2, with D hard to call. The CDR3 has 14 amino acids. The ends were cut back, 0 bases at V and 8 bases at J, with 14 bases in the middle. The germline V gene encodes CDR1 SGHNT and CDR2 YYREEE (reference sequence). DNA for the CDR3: TGTGCCAGCAGCTTGGTCGTGGAGTCCAGCGGCTACACCTTC. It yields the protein CASSLVVESSGYTF.

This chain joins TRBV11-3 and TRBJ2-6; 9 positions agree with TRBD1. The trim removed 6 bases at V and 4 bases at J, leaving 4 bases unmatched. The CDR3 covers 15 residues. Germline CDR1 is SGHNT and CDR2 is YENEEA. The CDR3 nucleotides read TGTGCCAGCAGTTCGGACAGGGGAGGGGCCAACGTCCTGACTTTC. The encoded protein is CASSSDRGGANVLTF.

The CDR3 protein is CASSPGGEKKAFF. The CDR3 DNA is TGTGCCAGCAGCCCCGGGGGGGAGAAAAAAGCTTTCTTT. V gene TRBV11-2 combines with J gene TRBJ1-1, with D maybe TRBD1 (5 bases). The CDR3 runs to 13 residues. Germline V gene sequence: CDR1 SGHAT, CDR2 FQNNGV. The ends were cut back, 5 bases at V and 9 bases at J, with 16 bases in the middle.

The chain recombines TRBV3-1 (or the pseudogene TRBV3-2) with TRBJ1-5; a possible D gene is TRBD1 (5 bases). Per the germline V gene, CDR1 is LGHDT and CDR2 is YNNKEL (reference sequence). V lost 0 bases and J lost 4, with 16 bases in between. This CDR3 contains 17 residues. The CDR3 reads CASSQDRVVKGNQPQHF. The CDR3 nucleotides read TGTGCCAGCAGCCAAGACAGGGTGGTGAAGGGGAATCAGCCCCAGCATTTT.

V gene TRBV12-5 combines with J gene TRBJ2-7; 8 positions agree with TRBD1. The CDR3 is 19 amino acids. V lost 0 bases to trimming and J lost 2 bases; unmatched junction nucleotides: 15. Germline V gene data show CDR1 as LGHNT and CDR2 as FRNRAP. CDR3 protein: CASGLVSPGFRDRTYEQYF. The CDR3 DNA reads TGTGCTAGTGGTTTGGTAAGTCCGGGCTTTCGGGACAGGACCTACGAGCAGTACTTC.

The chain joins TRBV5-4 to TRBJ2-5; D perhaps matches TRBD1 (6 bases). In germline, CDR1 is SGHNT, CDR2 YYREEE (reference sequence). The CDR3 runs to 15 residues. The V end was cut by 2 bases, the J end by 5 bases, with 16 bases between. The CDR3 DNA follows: TGTGCCAGCAGCTTAGGGGGTAGATCCGAGGAGACCCAGTACTTC. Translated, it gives CASSLGGRSEETQYF.

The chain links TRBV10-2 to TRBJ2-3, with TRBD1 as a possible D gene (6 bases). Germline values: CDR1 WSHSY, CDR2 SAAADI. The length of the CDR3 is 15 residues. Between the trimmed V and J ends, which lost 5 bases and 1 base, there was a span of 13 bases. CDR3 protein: CASSLQGVGTDTQYF. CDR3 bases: TGCGCCAGCAGTTTACAGGGTGTTGGCACAGATACGCAGTATTTT.

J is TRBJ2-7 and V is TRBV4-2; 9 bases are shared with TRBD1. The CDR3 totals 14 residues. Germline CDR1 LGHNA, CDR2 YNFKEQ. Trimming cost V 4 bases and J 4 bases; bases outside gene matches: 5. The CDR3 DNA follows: TGTGCCAGCAGCCCGGGACAGGGACAGTACGAGCAGTACTTC. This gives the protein CASSPGQGQYEQYF.

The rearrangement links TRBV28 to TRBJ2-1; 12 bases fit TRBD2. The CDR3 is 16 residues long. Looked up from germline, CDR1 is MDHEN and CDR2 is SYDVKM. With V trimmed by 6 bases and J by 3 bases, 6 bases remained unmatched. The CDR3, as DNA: TGTGCCAGCAGCCGGACTAGCGGGAAAATCTACAATGAGCAGTTCTTC. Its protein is CASSRTSGKIYNEQFF.

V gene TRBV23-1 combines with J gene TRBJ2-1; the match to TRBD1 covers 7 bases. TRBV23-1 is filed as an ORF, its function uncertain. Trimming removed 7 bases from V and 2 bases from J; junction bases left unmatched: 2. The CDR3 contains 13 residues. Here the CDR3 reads CASNRGPYNEQFF. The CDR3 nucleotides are TGCGCCAGCAACAGGGGTCCCTACAATGAGCAGTTCTTC.

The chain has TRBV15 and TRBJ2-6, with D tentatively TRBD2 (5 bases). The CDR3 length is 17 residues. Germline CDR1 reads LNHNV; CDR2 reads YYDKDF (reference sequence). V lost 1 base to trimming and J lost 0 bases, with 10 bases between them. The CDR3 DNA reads TGTGCCACCAGCAGAGGCGGGCGCAACTCTGGGGCCAACGTCCTGACTTTC. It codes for CATSRGGRNSGANVLTF.

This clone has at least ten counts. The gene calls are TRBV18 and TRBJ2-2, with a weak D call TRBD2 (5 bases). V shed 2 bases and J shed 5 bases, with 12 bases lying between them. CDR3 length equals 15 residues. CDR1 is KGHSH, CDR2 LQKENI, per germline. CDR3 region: CASSPTQDSTGELFF. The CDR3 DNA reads TGTGCCAGCTCACCAACGCAGGACTCGACCGGGGAGCTGTTTTTT. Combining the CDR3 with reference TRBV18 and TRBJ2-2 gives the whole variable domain NAGVMQNPRHLVRRRGQEARLRCSPMKGHSHVYWYRQLPEEGLKFMVYLQKENIIDESGMPKERFSAEFPKEGPSILRIQQVVRGDSAAYFCASSPTQDSTGELFFGEGSRLTVL.

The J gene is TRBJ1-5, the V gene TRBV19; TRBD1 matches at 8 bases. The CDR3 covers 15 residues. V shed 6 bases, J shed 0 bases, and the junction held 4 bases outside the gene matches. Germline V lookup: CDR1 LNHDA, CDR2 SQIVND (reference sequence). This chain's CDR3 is CASRGQANSNQPQHF. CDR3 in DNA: TGTGCCAGTAGGGGACAGGCGAATAGCAATCAGCCCCAGCATTTT.

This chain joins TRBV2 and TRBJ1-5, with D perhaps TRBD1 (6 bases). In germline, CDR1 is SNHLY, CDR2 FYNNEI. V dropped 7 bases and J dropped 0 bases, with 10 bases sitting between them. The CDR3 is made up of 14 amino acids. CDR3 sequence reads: CASTRRGSNQPQHF. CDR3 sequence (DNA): TGTGCCAGCACTCGCAGGGGTAGCAATCAGCCCCAGCATTTT.

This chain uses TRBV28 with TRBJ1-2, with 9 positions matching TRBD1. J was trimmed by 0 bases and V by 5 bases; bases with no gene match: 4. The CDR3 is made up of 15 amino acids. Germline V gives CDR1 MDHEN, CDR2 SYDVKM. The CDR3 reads CASSTGGLANYGYTF. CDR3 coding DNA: TGTGCCAGCAGTACAGGGGGCTTGGCTAACTATGGCTACACCTTC.

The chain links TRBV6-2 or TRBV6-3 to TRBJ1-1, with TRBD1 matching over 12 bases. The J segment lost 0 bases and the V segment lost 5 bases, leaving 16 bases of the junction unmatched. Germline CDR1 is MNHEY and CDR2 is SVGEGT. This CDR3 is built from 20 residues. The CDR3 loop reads CASSPGTGGGWSILNTEAFF. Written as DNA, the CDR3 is TGTGCCAGCAGTCCAGGGACAGGGGGCGGTTGGAGTATTTTGAACACTGAAGCTTTCTTT.

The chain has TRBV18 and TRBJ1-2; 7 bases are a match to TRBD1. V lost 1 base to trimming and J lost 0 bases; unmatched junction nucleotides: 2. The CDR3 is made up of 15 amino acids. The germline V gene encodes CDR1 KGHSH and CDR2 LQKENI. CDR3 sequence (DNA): TGTGCCAGCTCACCACGTGGGACAGCTAACTATGGCTACACCTTC. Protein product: CASSPRGTANYGYTF.

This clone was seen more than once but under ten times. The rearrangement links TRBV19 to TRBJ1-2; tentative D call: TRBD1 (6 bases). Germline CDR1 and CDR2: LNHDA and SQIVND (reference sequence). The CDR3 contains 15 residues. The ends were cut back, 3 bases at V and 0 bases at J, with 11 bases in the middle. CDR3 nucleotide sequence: TGTGCCAGTAGTATGGGGGCAGTTACTAACTATGGCTACACCTTC. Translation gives CASSMGAVTNYGYTF.

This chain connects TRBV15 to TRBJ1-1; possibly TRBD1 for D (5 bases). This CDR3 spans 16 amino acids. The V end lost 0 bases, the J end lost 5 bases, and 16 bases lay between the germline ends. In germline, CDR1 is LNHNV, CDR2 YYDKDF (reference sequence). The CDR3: CATSRDRPGEGTEAFF. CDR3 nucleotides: TGTGCCACCAGCAGAGATCGACCCGGGGAGGGGACTGAAGCTTTCTTT.

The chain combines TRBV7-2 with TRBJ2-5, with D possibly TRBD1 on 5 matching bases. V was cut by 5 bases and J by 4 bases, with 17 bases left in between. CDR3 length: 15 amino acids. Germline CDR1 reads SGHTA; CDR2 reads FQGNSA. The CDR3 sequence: CASSPLGRAGETQYF. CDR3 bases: TGTGCCAGCAGCCCTTTGGGCAGGGCTGGAGAGACCCAGTACTTC.